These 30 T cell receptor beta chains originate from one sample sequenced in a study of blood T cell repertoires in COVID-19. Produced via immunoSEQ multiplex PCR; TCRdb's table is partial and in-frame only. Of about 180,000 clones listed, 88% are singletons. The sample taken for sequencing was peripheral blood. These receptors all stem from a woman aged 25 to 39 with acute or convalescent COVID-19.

The CDR3 protein is CASSQELGLTSYEQYF. The CDR3 DNA is TGCGCCAGCAGCCAAGAGTTGGGACTTACTTCCTACGAGCAGTACTTC. J is TRBJ2-7 and V is TRBV4-1; D might be TRBD2 (6 bases). The CDR3 is 16 residues long. CDR1 MGHRA and CDR2 YSYEKL come from the germline V gene. The V and J ends lost 0 bases and 1 base respectively, with 13 bases between them.

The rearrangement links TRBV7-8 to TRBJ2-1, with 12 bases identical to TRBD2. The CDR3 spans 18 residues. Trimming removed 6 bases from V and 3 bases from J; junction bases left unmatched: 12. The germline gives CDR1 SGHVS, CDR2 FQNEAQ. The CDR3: CASRGDTSGRMDYNEQFF. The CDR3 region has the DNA TGTGCCAGCAGAGGGGATACTAGCGGGAGGATGGACTACAATGAGCAGTTCTTC. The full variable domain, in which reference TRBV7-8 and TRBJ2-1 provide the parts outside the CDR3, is GAGVSQSPRYKVAKRGQDVALRCDPISGHVSLFWYQQALGQGPEFLTYFQNEAQLDKSGLPSDRFFAERPEGSVSTLKIQRTQQEDSAVYLCASRGDTSGRMDYNEQFFGPGTRLTVL.

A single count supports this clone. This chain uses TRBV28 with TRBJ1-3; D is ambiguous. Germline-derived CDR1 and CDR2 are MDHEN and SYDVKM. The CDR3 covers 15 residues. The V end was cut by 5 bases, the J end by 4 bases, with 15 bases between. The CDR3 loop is CASSLSTAAGNTIYF. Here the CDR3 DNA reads TGTGCCAGCAGTCTCTCGACTGCAGCAGGAAACACCATATATTTT. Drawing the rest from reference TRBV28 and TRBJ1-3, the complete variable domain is DVKVTQSSRYLVKRTGEKVFLECVQDMDHENMFWYRQDPGLGLRLIYFSYDVKMKEKGDIPEGYSVSREKKERFSLILESASTNQTSMYLCASSLSTAAGNTIYFGEGSWLTVV.

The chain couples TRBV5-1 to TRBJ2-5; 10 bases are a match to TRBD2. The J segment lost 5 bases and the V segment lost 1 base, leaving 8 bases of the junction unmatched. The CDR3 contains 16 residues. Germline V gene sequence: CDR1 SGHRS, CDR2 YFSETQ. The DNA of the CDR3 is TGCGCCAGCAGCTTGTTGTCTAGCGGGAGCGAGGAGACCCAGTACTTC. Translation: CASSLLSSGSEETQYF.

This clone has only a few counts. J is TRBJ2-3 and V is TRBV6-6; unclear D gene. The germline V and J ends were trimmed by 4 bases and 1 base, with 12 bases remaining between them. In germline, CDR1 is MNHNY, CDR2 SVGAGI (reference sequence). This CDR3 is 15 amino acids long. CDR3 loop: CASSSHDSGTDTQYF. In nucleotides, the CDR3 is TGTGCCAGCAGTTCCCATGATTCGGGCACAGATACGCAGTATTTT.

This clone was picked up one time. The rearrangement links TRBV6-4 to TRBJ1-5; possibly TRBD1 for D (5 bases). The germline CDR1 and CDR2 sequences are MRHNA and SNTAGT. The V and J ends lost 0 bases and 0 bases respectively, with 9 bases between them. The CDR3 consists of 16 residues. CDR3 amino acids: CASSDSDSHSNQPQHF. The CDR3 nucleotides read TGTGCCAGCAGTGACTCTGACAGCCATAGCAATCAGCCCCAGCATTTT.

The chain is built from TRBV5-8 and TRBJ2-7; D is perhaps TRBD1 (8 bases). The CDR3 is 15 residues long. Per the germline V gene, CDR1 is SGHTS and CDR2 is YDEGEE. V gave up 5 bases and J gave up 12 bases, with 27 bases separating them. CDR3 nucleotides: TGTGCCAGCAGTCTGGGAGGGACAGGACTCCCCAAAGGGTACTTC. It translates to CASSLGGTGLPKGYF.

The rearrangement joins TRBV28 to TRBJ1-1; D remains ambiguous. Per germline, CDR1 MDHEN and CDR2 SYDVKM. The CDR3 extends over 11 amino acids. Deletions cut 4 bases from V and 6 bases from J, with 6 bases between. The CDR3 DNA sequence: TGTGCCAGCAGTTCGGTCCCTGAAGCTTTCTTT. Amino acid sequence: CASSSVPEAFF. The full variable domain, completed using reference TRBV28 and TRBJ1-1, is DVKVTQSSRYLVKRTGEKVFLECVQDMDHENMFWYRQDPGLGLRLIYFSYDVKMKEKGDIPEGYSVSREKKERFSLILESASTNQTSMYLCASSSVPEAFFGQGTRLTVV.

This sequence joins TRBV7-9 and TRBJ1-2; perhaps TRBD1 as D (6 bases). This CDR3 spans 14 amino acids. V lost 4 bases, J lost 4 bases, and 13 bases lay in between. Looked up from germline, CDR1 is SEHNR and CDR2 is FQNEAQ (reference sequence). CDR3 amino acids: CASSSTGGGYGYTF. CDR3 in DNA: TGTGCCAGCAGCTCGACAGGAGGTGGCTATGGCTACACCTTC. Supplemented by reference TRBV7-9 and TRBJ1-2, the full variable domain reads DTGVSQNPRHKITKRGQNVTFRCDPISEHNRLYWYRQTLGQGPEFLTYFQNEAQLEKSRLLSDRFSAERPKGSFSTLEIQRTEQGDSAMYLCASSSTGGGYGYTFGSGTRLTVV.

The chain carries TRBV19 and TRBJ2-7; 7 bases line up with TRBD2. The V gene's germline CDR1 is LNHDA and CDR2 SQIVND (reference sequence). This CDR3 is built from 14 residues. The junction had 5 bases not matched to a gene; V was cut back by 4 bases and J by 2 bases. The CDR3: CASSSGRGAYEQYF. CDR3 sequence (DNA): TGTGCCAGTAGTAGCGGACGGGGGGCCTACGAGCAGTACTTC.

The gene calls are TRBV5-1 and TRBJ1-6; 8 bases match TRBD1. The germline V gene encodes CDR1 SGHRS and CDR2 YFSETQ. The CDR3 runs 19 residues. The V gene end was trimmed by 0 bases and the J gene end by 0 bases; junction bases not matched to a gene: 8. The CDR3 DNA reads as TGCGCCAGCAGCTTGGCGGGACAGGCTCCCTACTCCTATAATTCACCCCTCCACTTT. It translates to CASSLAGQAPYSYNSPLHF.

The DNA of the CDR3 is TGCGCCAGCAGCTTGGGGTTCGGAGGGAGCAATGAGCAGTTCTTC. As protein: CASSLGFGGSNEQFF. The gene calls are TRBV5-1 and TRBJ2-1, with a possible D match to TRBD2 (6 bases). The V end was cut by 0 bases, the J end by 6 bases, with 13 bases between. The germline V gene has CDR1 SGHRS and CDR2 YFSETQ. The CDR3 totals 15 residues.

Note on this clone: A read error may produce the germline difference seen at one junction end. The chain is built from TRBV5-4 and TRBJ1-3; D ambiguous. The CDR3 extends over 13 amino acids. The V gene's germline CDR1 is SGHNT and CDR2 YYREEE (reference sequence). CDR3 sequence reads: CASSPDSRNTIYF. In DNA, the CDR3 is TGTGCCAGCAGCCCTGACTCTCGAAACACCATATATTTT.

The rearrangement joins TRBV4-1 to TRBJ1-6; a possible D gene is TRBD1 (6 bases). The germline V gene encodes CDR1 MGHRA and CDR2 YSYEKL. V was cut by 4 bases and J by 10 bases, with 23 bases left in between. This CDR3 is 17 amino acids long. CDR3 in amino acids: CASSPPGTTIDVSPLHF. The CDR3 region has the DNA TGCGCCAGCAGCCCCCCCGGGACAACCATAGATGTGTCACCCCTCCACTTT.

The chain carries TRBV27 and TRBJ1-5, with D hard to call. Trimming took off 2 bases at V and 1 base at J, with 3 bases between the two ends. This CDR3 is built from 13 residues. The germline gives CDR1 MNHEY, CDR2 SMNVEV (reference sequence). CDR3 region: CASSLGSNQPQHF. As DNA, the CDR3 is TGTGCCAGCAGTTTAGGCAGCAATCAGCCCCAGCATTTT.

The CDR3 reads CSALRGNTIYF. CDR3 bases: TGCAGTGCTTTACGGGGAAACACCATATATTTT. The chain carries TRBV20-1 and TRBJ1-3; D ambiguous. The CDR3 is 11 amino acids. V shed 5 bases and J shed 4 bases, with 6 bases lying between them. The V gene's germline CDR1 is DFQATT and CDR2 SNEGSKA (reference sequence).

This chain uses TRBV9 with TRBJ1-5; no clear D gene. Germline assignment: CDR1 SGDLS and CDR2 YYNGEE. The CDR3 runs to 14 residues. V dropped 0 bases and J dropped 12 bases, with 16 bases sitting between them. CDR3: CASSVGLSESIQHF. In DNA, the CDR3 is TGTGCCAGCAGCGTAGGCCTCTCCGAGTCAATCCAGCATTTT.

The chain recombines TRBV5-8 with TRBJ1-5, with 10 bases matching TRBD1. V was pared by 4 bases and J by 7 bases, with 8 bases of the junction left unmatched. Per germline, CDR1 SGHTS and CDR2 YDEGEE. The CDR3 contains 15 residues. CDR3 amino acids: CASSPRDRGEQPQHF. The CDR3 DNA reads TGTGCCAGCAGCCCCAGGGACAGGGGAGAACAGCCCCAGCATTTT.

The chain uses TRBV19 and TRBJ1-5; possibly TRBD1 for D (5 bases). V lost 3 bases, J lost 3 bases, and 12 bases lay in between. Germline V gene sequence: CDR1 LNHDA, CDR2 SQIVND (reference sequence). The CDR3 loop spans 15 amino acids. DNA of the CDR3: TGTGCCAGTAGTATGGGTGGGACTTACAATCAGCCCCAGCATTTT. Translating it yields CASSMGGTYNQPQHF.

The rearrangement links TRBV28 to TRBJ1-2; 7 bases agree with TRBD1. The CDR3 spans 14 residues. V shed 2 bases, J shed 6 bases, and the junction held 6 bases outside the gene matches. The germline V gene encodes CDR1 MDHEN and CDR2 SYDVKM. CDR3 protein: CASSLPDRANGYTF. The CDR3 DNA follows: TGTGCCAGCAGTTTACCCGACAGGGCCAATGGCTACACCTTC.

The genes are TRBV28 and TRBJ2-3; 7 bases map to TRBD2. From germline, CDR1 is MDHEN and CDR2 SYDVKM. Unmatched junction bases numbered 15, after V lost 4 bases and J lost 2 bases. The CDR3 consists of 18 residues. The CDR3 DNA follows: TGTGCCAGCAGTTCCGGGACTATGTTTCTGACACTCACAGATACGCAGTATTTT. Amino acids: CASSSGTMFLTLTDTQYF. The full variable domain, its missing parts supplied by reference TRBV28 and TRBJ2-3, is DVKVTQSSRYLVKRTGEKVFLECVQDMDHENMFWYRQDPGLGLRLIYFSYDVKMKEKGDIPEGYSVSREKKERFSLILESASTNQTSMYLCASSSGTMFLTLTDTQYFGPGTRLTVL.

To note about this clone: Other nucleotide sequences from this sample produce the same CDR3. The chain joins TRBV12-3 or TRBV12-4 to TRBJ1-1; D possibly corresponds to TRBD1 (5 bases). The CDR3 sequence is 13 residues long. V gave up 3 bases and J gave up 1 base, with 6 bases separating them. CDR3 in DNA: TGTGCCAGCAGTTTTGGACAGAACACTGAAGCTTTCTTT. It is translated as CASSFGQNTEAFF.

The CDR3 reads CAMGAGDTQYF. The CDR3 DNA reads TGTGCCATGGGCGCAGGGGATACGCAGTATTTT. This rearrangement joins TRBV10-3 to TRBJ2-3; a possible D gene is TRBD1 (5 bases). Germline CDR1 and CDR2: ENHRY and SYGVKD. V gave up 9 bases and J gave up 6 bases, with 10 bases separating them. The CDR3 has 11 amino acids.

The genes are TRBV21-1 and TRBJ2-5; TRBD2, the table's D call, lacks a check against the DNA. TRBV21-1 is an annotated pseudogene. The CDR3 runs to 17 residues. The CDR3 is CASTRPGLAGGWETQYF. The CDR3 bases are TGTGCCAGCACCCGCCCAGGACTAGCGGGAGGGTGGGAGACCCAGTACTTC.

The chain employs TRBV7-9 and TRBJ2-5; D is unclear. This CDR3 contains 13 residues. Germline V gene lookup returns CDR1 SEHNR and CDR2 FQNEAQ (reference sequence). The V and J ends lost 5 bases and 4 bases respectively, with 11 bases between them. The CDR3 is CASSPRLGETQYF. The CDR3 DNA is TGTGCCAGCAGCCCCAGACTGGGAGAGACCCAGTACTTC.

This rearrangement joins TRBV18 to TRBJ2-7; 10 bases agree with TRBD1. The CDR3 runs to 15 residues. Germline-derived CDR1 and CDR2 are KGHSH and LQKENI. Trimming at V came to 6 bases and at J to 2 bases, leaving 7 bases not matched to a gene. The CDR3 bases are TGTGCCAGCTCTTCTCAGACAGGGGGCCCCTACGAGCAGTACTTC. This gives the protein CASSSQTGGPYEQYF.

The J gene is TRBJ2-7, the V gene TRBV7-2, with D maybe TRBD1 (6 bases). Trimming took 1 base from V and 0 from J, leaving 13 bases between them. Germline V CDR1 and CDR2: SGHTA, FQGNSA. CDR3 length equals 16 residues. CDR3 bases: TGTGCCAGCAGCTTAGGGGGAGAGGGGGACTCCTACGAGCAGTACTTC. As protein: CASSLGGEGDSYEQYF. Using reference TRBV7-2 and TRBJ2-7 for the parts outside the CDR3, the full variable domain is GAGVSQSPSNKVTEKGKDVELRCDPISGHTALYWYRQSLGQGLEFLIYFQGNSAPDKSGLPSDRFSAERTGGSVSTLTIQRTQQEDSAVYLCASSLGGEGDSYEQYFGPGTRLTVT.

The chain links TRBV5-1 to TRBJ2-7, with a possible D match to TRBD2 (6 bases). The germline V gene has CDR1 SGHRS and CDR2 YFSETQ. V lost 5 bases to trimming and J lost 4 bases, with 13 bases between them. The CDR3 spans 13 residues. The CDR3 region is CASSGTSPYEQYF. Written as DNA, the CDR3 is TGCGCCAGCAGTGGGACTTCGCCGTACGAGCAGTACTTC.

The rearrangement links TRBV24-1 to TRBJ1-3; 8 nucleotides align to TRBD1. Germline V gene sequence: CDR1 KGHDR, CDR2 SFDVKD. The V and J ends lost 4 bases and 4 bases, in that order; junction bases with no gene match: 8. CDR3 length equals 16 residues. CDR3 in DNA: TGTGCCACCAGTGACCCCGGGACAGGCTCAGGAAACACCATATATTTT. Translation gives CATSDPGTGSGNTIYF.

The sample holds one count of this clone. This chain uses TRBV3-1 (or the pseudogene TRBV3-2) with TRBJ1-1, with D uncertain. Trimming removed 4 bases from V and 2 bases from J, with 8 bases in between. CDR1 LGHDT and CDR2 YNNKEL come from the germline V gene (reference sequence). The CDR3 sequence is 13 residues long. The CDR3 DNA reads TGTGCCAGCAGCCGGGCCTTTAACACTGAAGCTTTCTTT. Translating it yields CASSRAFNTEAFF.